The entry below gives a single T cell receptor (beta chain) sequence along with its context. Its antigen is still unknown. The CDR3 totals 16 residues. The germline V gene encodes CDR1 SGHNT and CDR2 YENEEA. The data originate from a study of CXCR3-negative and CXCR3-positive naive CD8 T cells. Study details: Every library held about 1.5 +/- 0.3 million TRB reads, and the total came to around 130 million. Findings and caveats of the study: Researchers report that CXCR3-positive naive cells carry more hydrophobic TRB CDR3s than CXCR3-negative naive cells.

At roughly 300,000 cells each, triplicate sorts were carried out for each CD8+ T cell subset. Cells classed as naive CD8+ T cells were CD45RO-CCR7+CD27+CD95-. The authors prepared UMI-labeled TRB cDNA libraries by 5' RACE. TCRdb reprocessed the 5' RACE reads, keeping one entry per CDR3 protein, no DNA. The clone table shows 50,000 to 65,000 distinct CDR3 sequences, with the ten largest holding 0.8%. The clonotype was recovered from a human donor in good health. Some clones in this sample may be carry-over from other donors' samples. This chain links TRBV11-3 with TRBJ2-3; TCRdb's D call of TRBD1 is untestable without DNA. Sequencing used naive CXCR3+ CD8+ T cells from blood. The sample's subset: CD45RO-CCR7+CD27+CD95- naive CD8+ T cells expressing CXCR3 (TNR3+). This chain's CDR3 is CASSPLEKVSTDTQYF.